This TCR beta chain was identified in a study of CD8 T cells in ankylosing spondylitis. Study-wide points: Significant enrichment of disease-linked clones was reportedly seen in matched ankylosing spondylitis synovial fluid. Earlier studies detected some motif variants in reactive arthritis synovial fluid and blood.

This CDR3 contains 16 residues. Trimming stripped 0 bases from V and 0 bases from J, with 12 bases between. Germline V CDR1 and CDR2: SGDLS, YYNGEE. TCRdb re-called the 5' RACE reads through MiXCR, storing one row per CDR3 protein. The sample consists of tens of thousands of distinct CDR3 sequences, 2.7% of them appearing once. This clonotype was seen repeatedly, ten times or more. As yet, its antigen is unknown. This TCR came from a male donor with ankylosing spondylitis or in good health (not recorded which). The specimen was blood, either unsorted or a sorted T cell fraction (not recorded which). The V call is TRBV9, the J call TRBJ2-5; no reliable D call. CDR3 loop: CASSVVGSLYQETQYF. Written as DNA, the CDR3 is TGTGCCAGCAGCGTAGTTGGTTCATTGTACCAAGAGACCCAGTACTTC.